These 16 T cell receptor beta chains were all obtained from the same sample, sequenced in a study of cytomegalovirus exposure and HLA in healthy donors. Use of 60 Vbeta and 13 Jbeta primers characterized the PCR. Repertoires were generated with immunoSEQ multiplex PCR, while TCRdb's copy carries only in-frame clones and drops some. This table holds around 30,000 clones. Sequenced sample: PBMCs. These receptors all stem from a man between 25 and 39 years old in good health and CMV-seronegative.

CDR3 region: CAIKTGAVSNTEAFF. CDR3 DNA: TGTGCCATCAAGACAGGGGCTGTCTCGAACACTGAAGCTTTCTTT. J is TRBJ1-1 and V is TRBV28; 8 bases fit TRBD1. The CDR3 is 15 amino acids. V was clipped by 10 bases and J by 1 base; unmatched bases: 11. Germline loops: CDR1 MDHEN, CDR2 SYDVKM.

CDR3 sequence reads: CASSAGGEVELFF. The CDR3 coding sequence is TGTGCCAGCAGCGCGGGGGGCGAGGTGGAGCTGTTTTTT. The rearrangement links TRBV9 to TRBJ2-2; possibly TRBD2 for D (7 bases). The CDR3 has 13 amino acids. V was clipped by 3 bases and J by 10 bases, with 13 bases between them. Germline V gives CDR1 SGDLS, CDR2 YYNGEE.

The V and J genes are TRBV28 and TRBJ2-4; 7 nucleotides agree with TRBD1. The CDR3 spans 15 residues. From germline, CDR1 is MDHEN and CDR2 SYDVKM. V trimming: 6 bases; J trimming: 5 bases; junction bases outside the gene matches: 10. This chain's CDR3 is CASSLRWGQQNIQYF. CDR3 bases: TGTGCCAGCAGCCTCCGGTGGGGACAGCAAAACATTCAGTACTTC.

The CDR3 region has the DNA TGTGCCAGCAGCTTGGGCAGAGACACTGAAGCTTTCTTT. It yields the protein CASSLGRDTEAFF. The V and J genes are TRBV11-2 and TRBJ1-1; D remains unclear. Germline V lookup: CDR1 SGHAT, CDR2 FQNNGV. The CDR3 is made up of 13 amino acids. The ends were cut back, 3 bases at V and 3 bases at J, with 8 bases in the middle. Complete variable domain (other parts from reference TRBV11-2 and TRBJ1-1): EAGVAQSPRYKIIEKRQSVAFWCNPISGHATLYWYQQILGQGPKLLIQFQNNGVVDDSQLPKDRFSAERLKGVDSTLKIQPAKLEDSAVYLCASSLGRDTEAFFGQGTRLTVV.

The chain links TRBV5-1 to TRBJ1-1; TRBD1 might be the D (6 bases). The ends were cut back, 6 bases at V and 0 bases at J, with 12 bases in the middle. Germline V lookup: CDR1 SGHRS, CDR2 YFSETQ. The CDR3 extends over 14 amino acids. CDR3 amino acids: CASNPTGVNTEAFF. CDR3 nucleotides: TGCGCCAGCAACCCGACAGGTGTGAACACTGAAGCTTTCTTT.

The V and J genes are TRBV5-1 and TRBJ2-7, with D possibly matching TRBD2 (5 bases). Germline CDR1 reads SGHRS; CDR2 reads YFSETQ. V shed 8 bases and J shed 3 bases, with 18 bases lying between them. This CDR3 is 14 amino acids long. The CDR3 nucleotides are TGCGCCAGATCTCCGGGCTTAAGCGGCTACGAGCAGTACTTC. It yields the protein CARSPGLSGYEQYF.

The chain has TRBV2 and TRBJ2-7; a weak D match, TRBD2 (5 bases). This CDR3 comprises 12 residues. V shed 4 bases and J shed 6 bases, with 10 bases lying between them. Germline CDR1 and CDR2: SNHLY and FYNNEI. Here the CDR3 reads CASSAQLAEQYF. DNA of the CDR3: TGTGCCAGCAGTGCCCAGCTAGCCGAGCAGTACTTC.

V is TRBV18 and J is TRBJ2-3; 11 positions agree with TRBD2. CDR3 size: 16 residues. The ends lost 5 bases at V and 0 bases at J; junction bases unmatched: 4. Per germline, CDR1 KGHSH and CDR2 LQKENI. CDR3 in DNA: TGTGCCAGCTCATCCCTAGCGGGGGGAAGCACAGATACGCAGTATTTT. Protein sequence: CASSSLAGGSTDTQYF. Looking up the rest from reference TRBV18 and TRBJ2-3 gives the full variable domain: NAGVMQNPRHLVRRRGQEARLRCSPMKGHSHVYWYRQLPEEGLKFMVYLQKENIIDESGMPKERFSAEFPKEGPSILRIQQVVRGDSAAYFCASSSLAGGSTDTQYFGPGTRLTVL.

V usage is TRBV14 and J usage is TRBJ1-2; a weak D match, TRBD1 (5 bases). The CDR3 extends over 14 amino acids. V lost 1 base, J lost 8 bases, and 14 bases lay in between. Per germline, CDR1 SGHDN and CDR2 FVKESK. CDR3 sequence: CASSQVSREDGYTF. As DNA, the CDR3 is TGTGCCAGCAGCCAAGTTAGCAGGGAGGACGGCTACACCTTC.

The J gene is TRBJ2-5, the V gene TRBV6-1; a weak D match, TRBD1 (5 bases). The CDR3 loop spans 14 amino acids. CDR1 and CDR2 from the germline V gene are MNHNS and SASEGT. V shed 1 base and J shed 3 bases, with 9 bases lying between them. CDR3 protein: CASSEEGREETQYF. In nucleotides, the CDR3 is TGTGCCAGCAGTGAAGAAGGCAGGGAAGAGACCCAGTACTTC.

The chain links TRBV25-1 to TRBJ2-1, with D perhaps TRBD2 (6 bases). V was cut by 7 bases and J by 6 bases, with 13 bases left in between. CDR1 is MGHDK and CDR2 is SYGVNS in the germline V gene. The CDR3 runs to 13 residues. The CDR3 region is CASITGESNEQFF. CDR3 in DNA: TGTGCCAGCATAACGGGGGAGAGCAATGAGCAGTTCTTC.

This chain connects TRBV7-3 to TRBJ2-3; TRBD2 agrees at 10 bases. CDR1 and CDR2 from the germline V gene are SGHTA and FQGTGA. The CDR3 extends over 18 amino acids. V dropped 5 bases and J dropped 1; count of bases not matched to a gene: 12. The CDR3 DNA reads as TGTGCCAGCAGCCCCGGGCCCACTAGCGGGACCGGCACAGATACGCAGTATTTT. This codes for CASSPGPTSGTGTDTQYF.

The V call is TRBV2, the J call TRBJ2-7; D may be TRBD1 (6 bases). The germline CDR1 and CDR2 sequences are SNHLY and FYNNEI. With 8 bases removed from V and 9 bases from J, the gap between germline ends came to 17 bases. The CDR3 is made up of 12 amino acids. CDR3 sequence: CASGKTGTGQYF. The CDR3 DNA reads TGTGCCAGCGGAAAAACAGGGACGGGGCAGTACTTC.

The gene calls are TRBV10-1 and TRBJ1-3, with 7 bases matching TRBD1. The germline gives CDR1 WNHNN, CDR2 SYGVQD (reference sequence). Unmatched junction bases numbered 8, after V lost 7 bases and J lost 2 bases. The CDR3 contains 15 residues. The CDR3: CASNGTEPTGNTIYF. CDR3 coding DNA: TGCGCCAGCAACGGGACAGAGCCGACTGGAAACACCATATATTTT.

This sequence joins TRBV2 and TRBJ2-1; 10 nucleotides align to TRBD1. The CDR3 has 15 amino acids. With 7 bases clipped from V and 5 bases from J, the junction kept 8 bases outside the gene matches. From germline, CDR1 is SNHLY and CDR2 FYNNEI. CDR3 amino acids: CASKISGQGNNEQFF. The DNA for the CDR3 is TGTGCCAGCAAAATTTCGGGACAGGGGAACAATGAGCAGTTCTTC.

The chain couples TRBV5-6 to TRBJ1-3; tentative D call: TRBD1 (5 bases). Per the germline V gene, CDR1 is SGHDT and CDR2 is YYEEEE. The CDR3 runs 13 residues. V shed 5 bases and J shed 11 bases, with 17 bases lying between them. The CDR3, as DNA: TGTGCCAGCAGTAGGCAGGGCTGGGCCCCCATATATTTT. Translation gives CASSRQGWAPIYF.